This T cell receptor (beta chain) was documented in a study of regulatory T cells in long-lasting Graves disease (dated by TCRdb to the early 2020s). Background on the whole study: In the newly diagnosed Graves' disease group, patients had been taking antithyroid drugs for less than 3 months. Patients with persistent Graves' disease were compared with patients with newly diagnosed Graves' disease using TCR sequencing and RNA sequencing of peripheral blood. The study took place in China and was registered as a clinical trial. A total of around 35 samples were covered by TCR sequencing, comprising some 13 persistent and around 20 newly diagnosed Graves' disease patients. Results the study describes overall, beyond this receptor: Because the primary lesion, thyroid tissue, could not be accessed, the study looked at peripheral blood alone. Only the TCR beta chain was sequenced and analyzed. Preferential use of TRBV28, TRBJ1-2 and TRBJ2-5 was observed in persistent disease, whereas TRBV20-1 and TRBJ2-1 were favored in newly diagnosed disease. Lower TCR Shannon entropy and fewer highly expanded clones were observed in persistent Graves' disease patients than in newly diagnosed patients, which suggested clonal expansion. The authors acknowledged the small sample size as a limitation that may reduce accuracy. A larger number of public clonotypes was shared among persistent patients (around 3,000) than among newly diagnosed patients (around 970).

As to this clonotype: What antigen it recognizes has not been identified. A much larger clone lies a single base off, so this may be a read error.

V lost 0 bases and J lost 7 bases; the stretch between them is 10 bases long. The CDR3 measures 13 amino acids from cysteine to phenylalanine. Only the CDR3 DNA stays, 39 bases, in frame from base 1. Taken from the germline V gene, the CDR1 and CDR2 loops are SGHAT and FQNNGV. Interpreted using the paper, the time point label stands for: newly diagnosed GD, antithyroid drugs for less than 3 months. For both TCR sequencing and RNA sequencing, RNA was extracted from PBMCs using TRIzol. The diagnosis of Graves' disease followed American Thyroid Association guidelines. Patients for the study were recruited at an endocrinology department in Xi'an, China. From each patient, about 9 milliliters of peripheral blood was collected into an EDTA anticoagulant tube. Ficoll Paque Plus density gradient separation was used to isolate PBMCs, and no further T cell sorting was done. An Agilent 2100 Bioanalyzer and agarose gel were used to assess RNA quality, and a NanoDrop 2000 was used to measure RNA concentration.

Libraries were made using multiplex PCR. Sequencing relied on an Illumina HiSeq 4000. TCR beta libraries were built with iRepertoire HTBI primers and Arm-PCR amplification of CDR3 regions. Before sequencing, the PCR products underwent gel purification. In the original analysis: Gene usage analysis of CDR3 amino acid clonotypes relied on the roughly 60 TRBV and 14 TRBJ segments identified across samples. COPE and FqMerger were used to merge the filtered high-quality paired reads into contigs. BLAST was used to align contigs to IMGT TRBV, TRBD and TRBJ reference genes, with CDR3 defined following IMGT. Highly expanded clones were defined as clonotypes with a frequency above 0.1%. Shannon entropy was used to measure repertoire diversity, and the Gini coefficient was used to measure V-J evenness. Public clonotypes were defined as clonotypes shared by more than one individual. TCRdb took the public reads, trimmed them with fastp at Q25, ran MiXCR for clone calling and kept in-frame beta chains. Each entry is one CDR3 protein sequence, shown with its most common DNA and genes. The V and J calls reflect TCRdb's pipeline rather than the authors' work. The table for this sample lists about 500,000 distinct CDR3 sequences; roughly 16% of them were counted only once. 10% to 15% of the sample belongs to the ten largest clones.

Another study also made use of these data, one on T cells in Graves' hyperthyroidism and ophthalmopathy. The second study's paper adds: A patient counted as having stable Graves' hyperthyroidism if no progression to ophthalmopathy occurred over 18 months of follow-up. Hyperthyroidism patients were newly diagnosed, with disease duration under 2 months, and aged 18 to 65 years. The study excluded patients with uncontrolled infections, other autoimmune diseases, pregnancy or lactation. Diagnoses relied on clinical symptoms, serum thyroxine and TRAb, thyroid ultrasound and orbital computed tomography. For the first round of RT-PCR on the TCR CDR3, the HTBI primer set was used together with the Qiagen OneStep RT-PCR kit. Most expanded thyroid clonotypes (frequency above 0.001) were also found in blood, which suggests that blood repertoires may mirror thyroid immune responses. In cross-validation, a model built on a 13 V-J signature told ophthalmopathy apart from stable hyperthyroidism with approximately 90% sensitivity and around 81% specificity, and in testing the same model reached 80%/75%. In validation, the model predicted progression to ophthalmopathy a median of roughly 6.1 months before onset, with 70% to 71% sensitivity and 72.22% specificity. A discovery cohort of around 100 patients, roughly 45 with Graves' ophthalmopathy and approximately 57 with stable Graves' hyperthyroidism, was used to find distinguishing TCR V-J signatures. An independent validation cohort of under 20 hyperthyroidism patients and about 16 patients who later progressed to ophthalmopathy tested prospective prediction of ophthalmopathy. For training and testing, the roughly 97 patients in the discovery cohort were randomly divided in a 7:3 ratio. In addition, the study compared T-cell repertoires in thyroid tissue and in blood from several Graves' hyperthyroidism patients. After sampling, hyperthyroidism patients received methimazole starting at 30 mg daily, and ophthalmopathy patients received high-dose intravenous methylprednisolone. Libraries were constructed in a second round of multiplex PCR, after which size selection and purification were performed. Sequencing of the libraries was done on an Illumina HiSeq2000 using paired-end 100 bp reads. Raw data were processed with SOAPnuke, discarding reads with adapters, uncalled bases, mean Phred below 15, or no exact constant-primer or identifier match. High-quality paired reads were merged with COPE v1.2.5, and unique nucleotide sequences were defined as clonotypes. Clonotypes were aligned to IMGT TRBV, TRBD and TRBJ reference segments using MiTCR v1.1. Analysis was restricted to V-J combinations with a frequency above 0.0001, which covered about 99% of repertoires. A TCS score was defined as the ratio between F50 (clonal expansion) and ExV (chaos), using BLOSUM62-based TCRdist between CDR3 peptides within each V-J. Welch's t-statistics and random forest reduced just over 500 V-J features to roughly 13, which were used in a naive Bayes classifier (R e1071). No statistical method was used to fix the sample size in advance, and group allocation was not hidden from the investigators. TCR Vbeta CDR3 sequencing of roughly 140 peripheral blood samples (over 40 ophthalmopathy, 75 hyperthyroidism and roughly 17 progressor patients) is reported in the paper.

The material was peripheral blood mononuclear cells (PBMCs), obtained at new diagnosis, from a patient treated with antithyroid drugs. The V and J segments used are TRBV11-2 and TRBJ2-7, with the D gene uncertain. This sequence was found in a man in his forties with Graves disease. Donor details come from another sample of the same person, matched by shared clones. Read as DNA, the sequence is TGTGCCAGCAGCTTAGACGCGCCCAATGAGCAGTACTTC. This translates into CASSLDAPNEQYF.